This T cell receptor (beta chain) was observed in a study of T cells after yellow fever vaccination (dated by TCRdb to 2018 to 2020). Turning to the overall study: Libraries from fractions with low cell numbers were prepared with the SMART-Seq v4 Ultra Low Input RNA kit. To follow T-cell clones before and after primary and booster YFV17D yellow fever vaccination, bulk TCR alpha and beta repertoires were sequenced over time. Two healthy male donors, one aged 18 to 30 and one aged 30 to 40 years, made up the cohort. Bulk PBMC replicates and cell subsets were isolated from blood drawn at multiple timepoints before and after both primary and secondary immunization.

The data were produced on an Illumina NovaSeq 6000. TCR cDNA was made using 5'RACE template switching, a step that added a universal primer site and unique molecular identifiers. Priming for cDNA synthesis came from both the TCR alpha and TCR beta constant segments. Two PCR steps were used to amplify libraries, with sample barcodes and sequencing adapters being added in the second step. Libraries were sequenced on Illumina HiSeq 2500 (2x100 bp) or NovaSeq (2x150 bp). Under the source paper's analysis protocol: MIGEC handled demultiplexing of reads and collapsing into UMI consensus sequences, while MiXCR performed V(D)J alignment. Clonotypes responding to the vaccine were identified with edgeR on replicate PBMC samples, with the criteria of FDR below 0.01 and a log2 fold change above 5 up to day 15. Each bulk clonotype received a CD4 or CD8 identity based on whether the sequenced CD4 or CD8 repertoire contained that clonotype at higher abundance. TCRdb reworked the public reads: Q25 trimming with fastp, MiXCR clone assembly, productive beta chains retained. Each CDR3 protein appears once, grouped with its most common genes and DNA. TCRdb, not the authors, supplied the V and J calls. The sample yields a few hundred thousand distinct CDR3 sequences; 12% were counted once. Clones ranked in the top ten supply 3.2% of the sample.

This clonotype was seen a handful of times. This receptor's antigen is unknown. No per-base quality is available; no much larger clone lies one base away. Taken from cysteine to phenylalanine, the CDR3 has 14 residues. The read is trimmed to its CDR3 DNA, 42 bases read in frame from base 1. The junction shows trimming of 3 bases on V and 6 bases on J, plus 12 bases between the germline ends. CDR1 ENHRY and CDR2 SYGVKD were looked up in the germline V gene. The treatment or condition label corresponds to: live attenuated yellow fever vaccine strain. A standard Ficoll-Paque protocol was used to isolate PBMCs from peripheral blood. Dynabeads CD4 and CD8 positive selection kits were used to isolate CD4 and CD8 T-cell fractions. RNA was extracted with TriZol from bulk PBMCs, CD4 and CD8 fractions, and dextramer-positive and dextramer-negative fractions. Overall results and qualifications from the work: The secondary T-cell response was found to be weaker but faster than the primary response, with a peak reached on day 5 rather than on day 15. Most clones expanded after primary vaccination (around 96% of CD4 and 88% of CD8) were re-detected after the booster, suggesting that broad memory maintenance occurred. Because the study included only a couple of donors, the extent to which the findings can be generalized is limited. FACS-sorted repertoires could contain abundant contaminating clonotypes from the bulk population, so computational filtering was required. A small share of clonotypes was detected in both CD4 and CD8 compartments, with the overlap likely arising from convergent recombination.

The chain links TRBV10-3 with TRBJ2-1; the D gene remains uncertain. The sequences come from CD4+ T cells sorted from PBMCs, collected 15 days after the yellow fever booster vaccination. The source of this sequence is a young man who received the YFV17D yellow fever vaccine. The DNA sequence is given as TGTGCCATCAGTGATCTGGGCAGCCCCAATGAGCAGTTCTTC. It codes for CAISDLGSPNEQFF.